This is a list of T cell receptor beta chains from one sample in a study of tissue T cells after allogeneic stem cell transplantation. Profiled with immunoSEQ multiplex PCR; TCRdb holds only in-frame clones, not every one. The table has around 24,000 clones, about 90% seen once; the top ten hold approximately 2%. Sequenced material: blood, taken before transplantation. The receptors were gathered from a male donor aged 60 or older who later had graft-versus-host disease after an allogeneic stem cell transplant. Each CDR3 is given with its conserved first and last residue. The D gene is left open where the match is weak. Clone size appears in some rows only: once, few, many, or a class for an expanded clone.

clone_size	j_call	d_call	v_call	cdr3_aa	cdr3_nt
.	TRBJ2-3	TRBD2	TRBV7-3	CASSLIGTSQSTDTQYF	TGTGCCAGCAGCTTAATTGGGACTAGCCAGAGCACAGATACGCAGTATTTT
once	TRBJ2-1	TRBD2	TRBV18	CASGTGTSGYNEQFF	TGTGCCAGCGGCACCGGGACTAGCGGTTACAATGAGCAGTTCTTC
.	TRBJ1-2	.	TRBV5-1	CASSLGRPEDGYTF	TGCGCCAGCAGCTTGGGTCGACCCGAGGATGGCTACACCTTC
.	TRBJ2-3	TRBD2	TRBV9	CASTAGVGDTQYF	TGTGCCAGCACAGCGGGAGTTGGCGATACGCAGTATTTT
.	TRBJ2-1	TRBD2	TRBV19	CASSNSRGTSGRAASYNEQFF	TGTGCCAGTAGTAACTCGAGAGGGACTAGCGGGAGGGCCGCCTCCTACAATGAGCAGTTCTTC
.	TRBJ2-1	TRBD2	TRBV10-3	CAISKSTGLAGGKNNEQFF	TGTGCCATCAGCAAGTCCACGGGACTAGCGGGGGGGAAAAACAATGAGCAGTTCTTC
.	TRBJ1-6	TRBD1	TRBV3-1/TRBV3-2	CASSSHSGTGDSPLHF	TGTGCCAGCAGCTCCCACTCCGGGACAGGGGATTCACCCCTCCACTTT
.	TRBJ2-7	TRBD1	TRBV5-4	CASSPGGASLYEQYF	TGTGCCAGCAGCCCAGGGGGCGCGTCTCTGTACGAGCAGTACTTC
.	TRBJ1-2	.	TRBV10-2	CASMLGGSYTF	TGCGCCAGCATGTTAGGGGGAAGCTACACCTTC
once	TRBJ2-1	.	TRBV3-1/TRBV3-2	CASSLYNEQFF	TGTGCCAGCAGCCTATACAATGAGCAGTTCTTC
.	TRBJ2-7	.	TRBV7-9	CASSLGSREDEQYF	TGTGCCAGCAGCTTAGGGTCCAGGGAGGACGAGCAGTACTTC
once	TRBJ1-2	.	TRBV7-8	CASSLTGSNYGYTF	TGTGCCAGCAGCTTAACAGGGAGTAACTATGGCTACACCTTC
.	TRBJ2-2	TRBD2	TRBV5-1	CASSLLGLQNTGELFF	TGCGCCAGCAGCTTACTGGGACTACAGAACACCGGGGAGCTGTTTTTT
.	TRBJ2-7	.	TRBV4-3	CASSQQRHTYEQYF	TGCGCCAGCAGCCAACAACGTCACACCTACGAGCAGTACTTC
.	TRBJ1-2	TRBD1	TRBV27	CASSWKQGENYGYTF	TGTGCCAGCAGTTGGAAACAGGGGGAGAACTATGGCTACACCTTC
.	TRBJ2-2	.	TRBV18	CASSPRQLNTGELFF	TGTGCCAGCTCACCGAGACAGTTAAACACCGGGGAGCTGTTTTTT
once	TRBJ1-6	.	TRBV4-3	CASSQVDVRSPLHF	TGCGCCAGCAGCCAAGTGGACGTTCGTTCACCCCTCCACTTT
.	TRBJ1-4	.	TRBV5-4	CASSLDGNEKLFF	TGTGCCAGCAGCCTGGACGGTAATGAAAAACTGTTTTTT
.	TRBJ2-5	.	TRBV27	CASSQGTGQTQYF	TGTGCCAGCAGCCAGGGGACGGGACAGACCCAGTACTTC
.	TRBJ2-7	TRBD2	TRBV6-4	CASSDLREGRYEQYF	TGTGCCAGCAGTGACTTGCGGGAGGGTCGCTACGAGCAGTACTTC
.	TRBJ2-6	TRBD1	TRBV4-3	CASSQDRAFSGANVLTF	TGCGCCAGCAGCCAGGACAGGGCCTTCTCTGGGGCCAACGTCCTGACTTTC
.	TRBJ1-4	.	TRBV5-1	CASSPGIRGDGEKLFF	TGCGCCAGCAGCCCCGGTATCAGAGGTGACGGTGAAAAACTGTTTTTT
.	TRBJ2-3	.	TRBV29-1	CSVDDREGRYTQYF	TGCAGCGTTGACGACAGGGAGGGGCGTTACACGCAGTATTTT
.	TRBJ1-1	.	TRBV10-1	CASSGSSEKVNSVRGSTEAFF	TGCGCCAGCAGTGGTTCTTCCGAAAAAGTGAACTCAGTCAGGGGAAGCACTGAAGCTTTCTTT
.	TRBJ2-3	TRBD2	TRBV11-2	CASSLDLASGRYMTQYF	TGTGCCAGCAGCTTAGATCTAGCTAGCGGGAGGTATATGACGCAGTATTTT
.	TRBJ2-1	.	TRBV7-3	CASSLTGTEQFF	TGTGCCAGCAGCTTAACGGGCACAGAGCAGTTCTTC
.	TRBJ2-1	TRBD2	TRBV14	CASSQSTSGEQFF	TGTGCCAGCAGCCAAAGTACTAGCGGTGAGCAGTTCTTC
once	TRBJ1-2	TRBD1	TRBV7-2	CASSYGQGDDYGYTF	TGTGCCAGCAGCTATGGACAGGGAGATGACTATGGCTACACCTTC
.	TRBJ2-7	TRBD2	TRBV9	CASSDPLGGRHEQYF	TGTGCCAGCAGCGACCCCTTGGGGGGGAGGCACGAGCAGTACTTC
.	TRBJ1-5	.	TRBV2	CASRIGDLSNQPQHF	TGTGCCAGCAGGATCGGGGATTTGAGCAATCAGCCCCAGCATTTT
once	TRBJ1-2	TRBD1	TRBV10-3	CASTTGVDYGYTF	TGTGCCAGCACGACAGGGGTAGACTATGGCTACACCTTC
.	TRBJ2-7	.	TRBV14	CASSQDWGPLYEQYF	TGTGCCAGCAGCCAAGATTGGGGGCCCCTTTACGAGCAGTACTTC
.	TRBJ1-1	.	TRBV3-1/TRBV3-2	CASSPVKNTEAFF	TGTGCCAGCAGCCCGGTCAAGAACACTGAAGCTTTCTTT
.	TRBJ2-5	.	TRBV4-1	CASSQDGAGRETQYF	TGCGCCAGCAGCCAAGATGGGGCAGGGCGAGAGACCCAGTACTTC
.	TRBJ1-3	.	TRBV4-2	CASSPSGGALTGNTIYF	TGTGCCAGCAGCCCAAGTGGGGGGGCGCTTACTGGAAACACCATATATTTT
.	TRBJ2-1	.	TRBV29-1	CSVDRGNEQFF	TGCAGCGTTGATCGAGGGAATGAGCAGTTCTTC
.	TRBJ1-2	TRBD1	TRBV19	CASGLDRGNYGYTF	TGTGCCAGTGGCTTGGACAGGGGCAACTATGGCTACACCTTC
once	TRBJ2-1	.	TRBV5-1	CASSLGANEQFF	TGCGCCAGCAGTCTGGGGGCCAATGAGCAGTTCTTC
.	TRBJ2-5	.	TRBV28	CASRGNGETQYF	TGTGCCAGCAGGGGGAATGGGGAGACCCAGTACTTC
.	TRBJ2-7	TRBD2	TRBV6-6	CASSIRSGITYEQYF	TGTGCCAGCAGTATACGTAGCGGGATTACCTACGAGCAGTACTTC
.	TRBJ2-1	TRBD1	TRBV6-6	CASSPHLTGIGINEQFF	TGTGCCAGCAGTCCCCACCTGACAGGGATTGGGATAAATGAGCAGTTCTTC